This TCR beta chain appears in the sequencing data of a study of sequential checkpoint blockade in melanoma. The germline V gene has CDR1 LGHNA and CDR2 YNFKEQ. This CDR3 contains 15 residues. V lost 4 bases to trimming and J lost 4 bases; unmatched junction nucleotides: 8. Here immunoSEQ multiplex PCR was the method, and the copy in TCRdb shows in-frame clones only, minus some. The repertoire holds about 13,000 clones, with 76% as singletons. Specified treatment: randomized to nivolumab then ipilimumab (arm A) or the reverse (arm B). V and J are TRBV4-2 and TRBJ2-3, with 7 bases matching TRBD2. The sequences come from CD8+ T cells sorted from blood (inferred from file names), collected from a patient given nivolumab and ipilimumab in sequence. The sequence came from a human patient with melanoma. Some clones in this sample may be carry-over from other donors' samples. CDR3 sequence: CASSRRQRGADTQYF. The CDR3 coding sequence is TGTGCCAGCAGCCGACGGCAGCGGGGAGCAGATACGCAGTATTTT.